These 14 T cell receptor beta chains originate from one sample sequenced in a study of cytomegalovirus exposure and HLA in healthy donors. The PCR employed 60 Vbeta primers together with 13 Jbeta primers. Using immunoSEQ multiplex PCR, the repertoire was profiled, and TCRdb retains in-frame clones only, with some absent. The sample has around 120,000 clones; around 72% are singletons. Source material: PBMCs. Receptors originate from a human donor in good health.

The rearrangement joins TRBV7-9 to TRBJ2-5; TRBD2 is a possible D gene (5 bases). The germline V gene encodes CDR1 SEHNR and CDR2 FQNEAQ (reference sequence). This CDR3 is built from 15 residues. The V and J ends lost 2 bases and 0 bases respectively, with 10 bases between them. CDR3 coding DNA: TGTGCCAGCAGCTTAAGGTTGGACTACCAAGAGACCCAGTACTTC. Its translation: CASSLRLDYQETQYF.

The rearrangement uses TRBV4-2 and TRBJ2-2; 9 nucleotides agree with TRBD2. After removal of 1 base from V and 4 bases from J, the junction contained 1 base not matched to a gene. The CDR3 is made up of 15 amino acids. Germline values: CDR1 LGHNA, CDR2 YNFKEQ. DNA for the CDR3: TGTGCCAGCAGCCAAGTGCGGGGGGGCACCGGGGAGCTGTTTTTT. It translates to CASSQVRGGTGELFF.

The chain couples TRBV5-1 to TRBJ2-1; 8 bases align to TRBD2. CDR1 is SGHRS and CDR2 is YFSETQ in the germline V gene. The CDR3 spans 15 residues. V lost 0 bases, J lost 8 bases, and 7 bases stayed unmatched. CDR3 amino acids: CASSLDSAGGDEQFF. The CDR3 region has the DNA TGCGCCAGCAGCTTGGATTCGGCGGGGGGCGATGAGCAGTTCTTC.

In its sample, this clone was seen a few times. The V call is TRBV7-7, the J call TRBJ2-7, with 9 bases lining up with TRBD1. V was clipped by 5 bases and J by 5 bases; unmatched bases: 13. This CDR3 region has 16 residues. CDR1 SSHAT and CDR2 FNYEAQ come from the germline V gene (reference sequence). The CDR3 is CASSPLVGQGDNEQYF. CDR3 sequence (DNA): TGTGCCAGCAGCCCCCTCGTGGGACAGGGTGACAACGAGCAGTACTTC.

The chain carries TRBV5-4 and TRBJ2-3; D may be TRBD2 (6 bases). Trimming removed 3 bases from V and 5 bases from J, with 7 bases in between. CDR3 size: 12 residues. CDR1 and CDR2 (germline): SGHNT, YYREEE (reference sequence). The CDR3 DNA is TGTGCCAGCAGCTACGGGAGAGATACGCAGTATTTT. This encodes CASSYGRDTQYF. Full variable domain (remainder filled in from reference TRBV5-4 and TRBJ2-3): ETGVTQSPTHLIKTRGQQVTLRCSSQSGHNTVSWYQQALGQGPQFIFQYYREEENGRGNFPPRFSGLQFPNYSSELNVNALELDDSALYLCASSYGRDTQYFGPGTRLTVL.

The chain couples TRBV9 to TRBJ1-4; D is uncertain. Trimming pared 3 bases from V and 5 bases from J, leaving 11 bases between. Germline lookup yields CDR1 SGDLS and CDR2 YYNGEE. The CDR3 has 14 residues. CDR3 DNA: TGTGCCAGCAGCGCAGCGCCCGTCAATGAAAAACTGTTTTTT. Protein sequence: CASSAAPVNEKLFF.

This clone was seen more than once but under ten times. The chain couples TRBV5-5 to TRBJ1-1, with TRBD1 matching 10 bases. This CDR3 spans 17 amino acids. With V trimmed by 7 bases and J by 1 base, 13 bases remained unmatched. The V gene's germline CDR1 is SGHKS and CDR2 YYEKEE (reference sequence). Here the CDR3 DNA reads TGTGCCAGCTCCTACTACCCGACAGGGGGCCCGAACACTGAAGCTTTCTTT. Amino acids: CASSYYPTGGPNTEAFF.

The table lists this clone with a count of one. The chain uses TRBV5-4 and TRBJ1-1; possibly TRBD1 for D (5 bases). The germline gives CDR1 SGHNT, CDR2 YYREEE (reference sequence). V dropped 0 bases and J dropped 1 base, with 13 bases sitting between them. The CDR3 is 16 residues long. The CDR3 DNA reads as TGTGCCAGCAGCTTGGCCGGACACCTCCCGAACACTGAAGCTTTCTTT. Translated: CASSLAGHLPNTEAFF. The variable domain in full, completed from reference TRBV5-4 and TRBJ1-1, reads ETGVTQSPTHLIKTRGQQVTLRCSSQSGHNTVSWYQQALGQGPQFIFQYYREEENGRGNFPPRFSGLQFPNYSSELNVNALELDDSALYLCASSLAGHLPNTEAFFGQGTRLTVV.

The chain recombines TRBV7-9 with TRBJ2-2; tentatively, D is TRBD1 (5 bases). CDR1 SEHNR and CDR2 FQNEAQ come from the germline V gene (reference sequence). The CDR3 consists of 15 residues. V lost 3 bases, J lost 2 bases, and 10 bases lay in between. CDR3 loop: CASSFGARNTGELFF. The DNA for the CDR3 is TGTGCCAGCAGCTTTGGGGCTCGTAACACCGGGGAGCTGTTTTTT.

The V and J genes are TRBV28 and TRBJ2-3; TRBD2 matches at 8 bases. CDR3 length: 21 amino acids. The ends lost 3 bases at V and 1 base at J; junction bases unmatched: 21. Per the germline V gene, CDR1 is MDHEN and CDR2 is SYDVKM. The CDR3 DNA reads TGTGCCAGCAGTTTCTTGGGAGAAGCGGGAGAGGATGGCGGGGGCACAGATACGCAGTATTTT. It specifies CASSFLGEAGEDGGGTDTQYF.

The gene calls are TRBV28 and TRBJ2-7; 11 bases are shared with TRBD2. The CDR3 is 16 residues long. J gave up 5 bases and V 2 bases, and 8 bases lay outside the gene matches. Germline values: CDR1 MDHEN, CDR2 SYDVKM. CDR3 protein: CASSLASGGRRHEQYF. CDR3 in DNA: TGTGCCAGCAGTTTAGCTAGCGGGGGGCGTCGGCACGAGCAGTACTTC.

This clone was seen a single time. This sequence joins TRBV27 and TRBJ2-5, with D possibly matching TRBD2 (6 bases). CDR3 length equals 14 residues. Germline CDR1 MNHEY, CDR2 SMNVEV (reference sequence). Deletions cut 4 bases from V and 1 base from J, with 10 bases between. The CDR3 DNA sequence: TGTGCCAGCAGTTCCACTAGCCTCCAAGAGACCCAGTACTTC. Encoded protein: CASSSTSLQETQYF.

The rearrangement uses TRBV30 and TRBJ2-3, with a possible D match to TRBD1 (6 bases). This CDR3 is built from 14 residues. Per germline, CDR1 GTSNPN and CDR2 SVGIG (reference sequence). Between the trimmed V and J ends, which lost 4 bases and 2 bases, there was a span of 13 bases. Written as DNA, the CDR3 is TGTGCCTGGAAGCCTCAGGGGAACACAGATACGCAGTATTTT. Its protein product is CAWKPQGNTDTQYF.

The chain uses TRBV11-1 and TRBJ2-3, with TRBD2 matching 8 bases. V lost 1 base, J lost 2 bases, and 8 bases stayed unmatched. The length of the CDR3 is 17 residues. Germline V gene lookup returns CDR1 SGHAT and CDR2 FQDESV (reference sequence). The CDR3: CASSLDRSGGFTDTQYF. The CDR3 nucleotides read TGTGCCAGCAGCTTAGACCGAAGCGGGGGCTTCACAGATACGCAGTATTTT.